The 3 T cell receptor beta chains reported below all come from one sample, sequenced in a study of blood T cell repertoires in COVID-19. Repertoires were generated with immunoSEQ multiplex PCR, while TCRdb's copy carries only in-frame clones and drops some. The sample yields 300,000 or so clones, 90% seen once. Sequences were obtained from PBMCs or T cells enriched from blood (not recorded which). The receptors derive from a young woman who had recovered from COVID-19.

The gene calls are TRBV7-9 and TRBJ1-5, with 8 bases lining up with TRBD1. CDR1 is SEHNR, CDR2 FQNEAQ, per germline (reference sequence). Germline trimming cut 4 bases from V and 2 bases from J; bases unmatched to any gene: 16. The CDR3 has 19 residues. DNA of the CDR3: TGTGCCAGCAGCTCTTTAGGACAGGGCATCGGGGATGGCAATCAGCCCCAGCATTTT. Translating it yields CASSSLGQGIGDGNQPQHF.

J is TRBJ1-1 and V is TRBV5-4, with D unclear. With 0 bases removed from V and 1 base from J, the gap between germline ends came to 10 bases. This CDR3 spans 15 amino acids. Germline CDR1 reads SGHNT; CDR2 reads YYREEE (reference sequence). The CDR3 reads CASSLGGAPNTEAFF. The CDR3 bases are TGTGCCAGCAGCTTGGGGGGAGCACCGAACACTGAAGCTTTCTTT.

This chain joins TRBV15 and TRBJ1-4; 9 nucleotides agree with TRBD1. Trimming cost V 0 bases and J 6 bases; bases outside gene matches: 11. The germline V gene encodes CDR1 LNHNV and CDR2 YYDKDF (reference sequence). The CDR3 has 18 amino acids. The CDR3 DNA is TGTGCCACCAGCAGAGATCCCGGACAGGGGAAGGTGGATGAAAAACTGTTTTTT. Amino acids: CATSRDPGQGKVDEKLFF.